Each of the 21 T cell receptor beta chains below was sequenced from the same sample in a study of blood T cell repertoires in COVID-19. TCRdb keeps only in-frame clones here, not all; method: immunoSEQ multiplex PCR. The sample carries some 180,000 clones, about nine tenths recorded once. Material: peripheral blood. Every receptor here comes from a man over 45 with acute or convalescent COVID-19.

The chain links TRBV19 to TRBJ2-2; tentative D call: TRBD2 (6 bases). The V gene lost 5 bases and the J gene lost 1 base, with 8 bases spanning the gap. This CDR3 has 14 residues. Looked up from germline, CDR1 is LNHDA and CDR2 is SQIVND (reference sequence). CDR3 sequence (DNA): TGTGCCAGTAGTGTGGAGGGGAACACCGGGGAGCTGTTTTTT. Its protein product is CASSVEGNTGELFF.

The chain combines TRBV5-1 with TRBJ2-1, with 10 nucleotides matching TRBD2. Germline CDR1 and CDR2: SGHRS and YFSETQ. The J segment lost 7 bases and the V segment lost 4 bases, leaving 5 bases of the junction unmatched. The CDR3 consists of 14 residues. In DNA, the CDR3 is TGCGCCAGCAGCCAAGCGGGAGGGGGTAATGAGCAGTTCTTC. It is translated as CASSQAGGGNEQFF.

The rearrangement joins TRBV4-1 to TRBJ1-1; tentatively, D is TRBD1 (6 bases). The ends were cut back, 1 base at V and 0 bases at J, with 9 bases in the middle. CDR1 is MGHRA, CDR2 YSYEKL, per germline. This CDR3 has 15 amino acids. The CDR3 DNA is TGCGCCAGCAGCCAAGCGGACAGAATGAACACTGAAGCTTTCTTT. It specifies CASSQADRMNTEAFF.

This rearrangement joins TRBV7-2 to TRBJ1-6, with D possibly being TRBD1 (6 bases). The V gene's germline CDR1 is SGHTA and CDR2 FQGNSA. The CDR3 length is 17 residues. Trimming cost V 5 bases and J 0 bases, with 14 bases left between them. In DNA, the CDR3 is TGTGCCAGCAGCCTTGGGGGCGGGAGCTCCTATAATTCACCCCTCCACTTT. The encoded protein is CASSLGGGSSYNSPLHF.

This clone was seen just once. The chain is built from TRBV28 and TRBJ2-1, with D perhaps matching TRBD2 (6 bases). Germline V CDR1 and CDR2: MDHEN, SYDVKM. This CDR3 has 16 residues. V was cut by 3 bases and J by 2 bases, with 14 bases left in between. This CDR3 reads CASSFAGRGTYNEQFF. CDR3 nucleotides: TGTGCCAGCAGTTTTGCCGGGCGGGGCACCTACAATGAGCAGTTCTTC.

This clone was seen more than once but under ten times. The CDR3 coding sequence is TGTGCCACCAGCAACCTGGGGGGGGGACCAGGGACTGAAGCTTTCTTT. It codes for CATSNLGGGPGTEAFF. The chain recombines TRBV15 with TRBJ1-1, with D possibly matching TRBD1 (5 bases). V dropped 4 bases and J dropped 5 bases, with 20 bases sitting between them. This CDR3 has 16 amino acids. Germline CDR1 is LNHNV and CDR2 is YYDKDF (reference sequence).

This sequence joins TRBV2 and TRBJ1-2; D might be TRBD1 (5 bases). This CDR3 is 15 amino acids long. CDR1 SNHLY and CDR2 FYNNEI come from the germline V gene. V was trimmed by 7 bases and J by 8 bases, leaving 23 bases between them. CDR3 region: CASTMRDGRPGGYTF. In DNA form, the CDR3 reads TGTGCCAGCACTATGCGGGACGGAAGACCTGGGGGCTACACCTTC.

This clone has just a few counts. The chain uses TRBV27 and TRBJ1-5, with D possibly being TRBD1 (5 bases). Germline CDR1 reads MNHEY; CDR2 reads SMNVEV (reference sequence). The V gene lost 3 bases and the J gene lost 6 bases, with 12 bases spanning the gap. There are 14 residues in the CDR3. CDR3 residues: CASSFGGGAQPQHF. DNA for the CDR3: TGTGCCAGCAGTTTCGGGGGGGGTGCTCAGCCCCAGCATTTT.

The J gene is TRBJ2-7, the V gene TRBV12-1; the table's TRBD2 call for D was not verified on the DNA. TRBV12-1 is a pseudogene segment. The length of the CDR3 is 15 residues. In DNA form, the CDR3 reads TGTGCCAGCAGCTCTGGGCGGGAGAGGTTCTACGAGCAGTACTTC. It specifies CASSSGRERFYEQYF.

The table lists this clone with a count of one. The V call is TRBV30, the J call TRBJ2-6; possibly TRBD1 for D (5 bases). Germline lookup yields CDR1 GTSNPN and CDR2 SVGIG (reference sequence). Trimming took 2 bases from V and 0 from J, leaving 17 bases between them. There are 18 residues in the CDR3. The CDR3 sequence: CAWSPPGQRLSGANVLTF. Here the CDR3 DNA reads TGTGCCTGGAGTCCCCCAGGGCAACGCCTCTCTGGGGCCAACGTCCTGACTTTC.

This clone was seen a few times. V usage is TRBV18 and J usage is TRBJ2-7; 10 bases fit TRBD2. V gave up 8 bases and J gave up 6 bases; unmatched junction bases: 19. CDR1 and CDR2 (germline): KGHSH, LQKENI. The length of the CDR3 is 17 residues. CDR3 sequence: CASTLTVELAGLGEQYF. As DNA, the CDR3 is TGTGCCAGCACCCTCACCGTCGAACTAGCGGGATTGGGCGAGCAGTACTTC.

In DNA, the CDR3 is TGTGCCAGCAGTTCAGGGTTCGATGGCTACACCTTC. Protein product: CASSSGFDGYTF. The chain uses TRBV27 and TRBJ1-2; D may be TRBD1 (5 bases). V was shortened by 4 bases and J by 6 bases, with 9 bases between the two germline ends. This CDR3 is 12 amino acids long. Germline values: CDR1 MNHEY, CDR2 SMNVEV (reference sequence).

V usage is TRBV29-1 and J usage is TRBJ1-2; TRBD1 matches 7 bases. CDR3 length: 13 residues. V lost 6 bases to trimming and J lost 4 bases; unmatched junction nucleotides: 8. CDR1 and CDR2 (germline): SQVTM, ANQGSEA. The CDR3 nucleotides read TGCAGCGTCGACAGGGAGCTAGGCTATGGCTACACCTTC. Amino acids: CSVDRELGYGYTF.

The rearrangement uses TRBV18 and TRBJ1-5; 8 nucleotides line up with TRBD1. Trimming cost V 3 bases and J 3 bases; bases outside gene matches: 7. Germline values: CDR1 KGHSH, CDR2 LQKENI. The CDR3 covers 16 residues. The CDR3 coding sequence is TGTGCCAGCTCACCCTGGGACAGGAGGAACAATCAGCCCCAGCATTTT. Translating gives CASSPWDRRNNQPQHF.

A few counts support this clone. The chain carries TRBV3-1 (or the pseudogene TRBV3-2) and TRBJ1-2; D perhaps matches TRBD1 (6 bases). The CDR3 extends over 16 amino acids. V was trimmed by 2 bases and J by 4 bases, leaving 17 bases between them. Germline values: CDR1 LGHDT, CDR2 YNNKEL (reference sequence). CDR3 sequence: CASSQSTPDRTYGYTF. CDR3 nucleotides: TGTGCCAGCAGCCAATCGACCCCCGACAGGACCTATGGCTACACCTTC.

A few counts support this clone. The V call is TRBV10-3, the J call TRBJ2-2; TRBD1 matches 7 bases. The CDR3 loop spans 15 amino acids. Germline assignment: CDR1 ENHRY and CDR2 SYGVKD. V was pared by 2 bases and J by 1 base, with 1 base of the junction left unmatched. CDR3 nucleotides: TGTGCCATCAGTGAGAACAGGGGGAACACCGGGGAGCTGTTTTTT. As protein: CAISENRGNTGELFF.

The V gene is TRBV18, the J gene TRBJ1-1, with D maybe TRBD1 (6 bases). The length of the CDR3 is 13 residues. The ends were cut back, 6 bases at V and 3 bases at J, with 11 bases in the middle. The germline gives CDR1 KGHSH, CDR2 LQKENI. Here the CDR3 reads CASSLNRDTEAFF. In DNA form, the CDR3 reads TGTGCCAGCTCCCTCAACAGGGACACTGAAGCTTTCTTT.

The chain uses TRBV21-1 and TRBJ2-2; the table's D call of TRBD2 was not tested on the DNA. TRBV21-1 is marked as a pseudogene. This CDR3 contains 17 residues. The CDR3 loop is CASSNGFGGTNTGELFF. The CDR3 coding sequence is TGTGCCAGCAGCAATGGTTTCGGCGGAACGAACACCGGGGAGCTGTTTTTT.

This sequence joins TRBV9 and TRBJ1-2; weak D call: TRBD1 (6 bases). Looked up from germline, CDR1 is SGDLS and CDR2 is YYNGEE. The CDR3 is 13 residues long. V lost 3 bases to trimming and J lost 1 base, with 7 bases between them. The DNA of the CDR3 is TGTGCCAGCAGCGACAGGGTTAACTATGGCTACACCTTC. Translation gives CASSDRVNYGYTF.

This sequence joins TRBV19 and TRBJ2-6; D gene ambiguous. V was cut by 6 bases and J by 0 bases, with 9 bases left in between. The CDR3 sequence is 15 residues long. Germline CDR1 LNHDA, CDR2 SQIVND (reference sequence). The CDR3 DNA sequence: TGTGCCAGTAGACCCCCCGGCTCTGGGGCCAACGTCCTGACTTTC. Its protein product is CASRPPGSGANVLTF.

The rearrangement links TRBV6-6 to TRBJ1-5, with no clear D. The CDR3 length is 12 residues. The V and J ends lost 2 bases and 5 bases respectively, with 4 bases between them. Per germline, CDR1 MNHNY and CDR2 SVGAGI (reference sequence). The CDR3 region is CASSYTDQPQHF. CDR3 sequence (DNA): TGTGCCAGCAGTTACACAGATCAGCCCCAGCATTTT.